The next 5 T cell receptor beta chains were all read from a single sample in a study of PD-1 blockade in classical Hodgkin lymphoma. Sequenced by immunoSEQ multiplex PCR; TCRdb stores in-frame clones only, minus some. The data contain 7,000 or so clones, 80% of them singletons. Patients all relapsed after autologous stem cell transplantation, and there was variation in brentuximab vedotin exposure. Magnetic negative selection purified CD4+ T cells from thawed PBMCs. The sample consisted of CD4+ T cells from blood, taken at baseline. Receptor source: a human donor with classical Hodgkin lymphoma.

J is TRBJ2-1 and V is TRBV29-1; D gene uncertain. From germline, CDR1 is SQVTM and CDR2 ANQGSEA. V gave up 7 bases and J gave up 0 bases, with 10 bases separating them. The CDR3 is made up of 13 amino acids. The CDR3 spells CSARHSSYNEQFF. The DNA for the CDR3 is TGCAGCGCCCGGCATAGCTCCTACAATGAGCAGTTCTTC.

This clone was counted a few times. V gene TRBV19 combines with J gene TRBJ1-5, with a weak D call TRBD1 (5 bases). Germline V CDR1 and CDR2: LNHDA, SQIVND (reference sequence). The CDR3 consists of 14 residues. V shed 6 bases and J shed 3 bases, with 12 bases lying between them. The CDR3 protein is CASSRPGNNQPQHF. In nucleotides, the CDR3 is TGTGCCAGTAGCCGTCCAGGGAACAATCAGCCCCAGCATTTT.

V gene TRBV20-1 combines with J gene TRBJ2-5; the D call may be TRBD1 or TRBD2 (5 bases each). The J call may be wrong; the DNA end is better matched by TRBJ2-7. Per germline, CDR1 DFQATT and CDR2 SNEGSKA (reference sequence). This CDR3 is 11 amino acids long. This CDR3 is CSARGSYEQYF. In nucleotides, the CDR3 is TGCAGTGCTCGGGGCAGCTACGAGCAGTACTTC.

The CDR3 region has the DNA TGTGCCAGCAGAACCTATCTAGCGGGAGTCTACAATGAGCAGTTCTTC. Its protein product is CASRTYLAGVYNEQFF. The chain is built from TRBV27 and TRBJ2-1; 10 bases map to TRBD2. Germline CDR1 and CDR2: MNHEY and SMNVEV (reference sequence). V gave up 6 bases and J gave up 3 bases; unmatched junction bases: 8. This CDR3 has 16 amino acids.

The rearrangement uses TRBV10-1 and TRBJ1-1, with 9 positions matching TRBD1. J gave up 5 bases and V 6 bases, and 13 bases lay outside the gene matches. This CDR3 spans 16 amino acids. The germline CDR1 and CDR2 sequences are WNHNN and SYGVQD (reference sequence). CDR3 sequence reads: CASRGQGGWIRTEAFF. The CDR3 nucleotides read TGCGCCAGCAGGGGACAGGGAGGTTGGATTCGTACTGAAGCTTTCTTT.